This TCR beta chain emerged from a study of blood T cell repertoires in COVID-19. Turning to the study itself: There were acute and convalescent COVID-19 samples, and they came from the United States, Italy and Spain. Sample material is recorded as cDNA or gDNA derived from T cells, B-cell-depleted T cells, or PBMCs.

As handled by the study authors: The assay estimated nucleated cells by amplifying reference gene primers. The data were produced by immunoSEQ multiplex PCR, yet TCRdb's version contains in-frame clones alone and is incomplete. The V and J calls and clone size are taken from that table; D and trimming were inferred from the DNA. This table has more than 250,000 clones, around 87% appearing once. This clone was picked up a small number of times. V was shortened by 2 bases and J by 8 bases, with 13 bases between the two germline ends. This CDR3 contains 14 residues. Germline CDR1 and CDR2: SGHKS and YYEKEE (reference sequence).

The sequence was collected from a man in his fifties with active or convalescent COVID-19. The material sequenced was peripheral blood. This chain joins TRBV5-5 and TRBJ1-4; tentatively, D is TRBD1 (6 bases). DNA for the CDR3: TGTGCCAGCAGCTTCTACAGGGTCGGGGAAAAACTGTTTTTT. Translation gives CASSFYRVGEKLFF. Supplemented by reference TRBV5-5 and TRBJ1-4, the full variable domain reads DAGVTQSPTHLIKTRGQQVTLRCSPISGHKSVSWYQQVLGQGPQFIFQYYEKEERGRGNFPDRFSARQFPNYSSELNVNALLLGDSALYLCASSFYRVGEKLFFGSGTQLSVL.